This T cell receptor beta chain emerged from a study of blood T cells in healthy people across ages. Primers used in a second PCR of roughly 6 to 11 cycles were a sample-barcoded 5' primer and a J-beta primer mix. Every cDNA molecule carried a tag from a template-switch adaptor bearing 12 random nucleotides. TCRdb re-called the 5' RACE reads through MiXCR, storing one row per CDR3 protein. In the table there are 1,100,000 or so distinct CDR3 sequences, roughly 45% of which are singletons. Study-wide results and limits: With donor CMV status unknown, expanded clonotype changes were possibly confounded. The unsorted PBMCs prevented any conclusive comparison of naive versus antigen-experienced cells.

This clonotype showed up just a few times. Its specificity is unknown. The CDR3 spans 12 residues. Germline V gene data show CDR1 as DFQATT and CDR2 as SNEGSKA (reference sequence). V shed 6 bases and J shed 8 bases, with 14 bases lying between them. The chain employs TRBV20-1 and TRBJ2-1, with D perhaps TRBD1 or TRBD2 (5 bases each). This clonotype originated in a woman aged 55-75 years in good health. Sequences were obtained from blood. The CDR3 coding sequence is TGCAGTGCCCCTCTACTAGGGGATGAGCAGTTCTTC. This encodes CSAPLLGDEQFF.